These 27 T cell receptor beta chains share one sample of origin, sequenced in a study of T cells in Graves' hyperthyroidism and ophthalmopathy. RNA transcripts yielded amplified TCR beta CDR3 regions. The TCR CDR3 first-round RT-PCR relied on the HTBI primer set. TCRdb re-derived calls from the multiplex PCR reads in MiXCR, one entry per CDR3 protein. The repertoire consists of 150,000 to 200,000 distinct CDR3 sequences, with approximately 15% occurring once and the leading ten covering roughly 32%. Sequencing was done on a sample of blood. The receptors derive from a woman between 50 and 59 years old with Graves' hyperthyroidism.

Comments on this clonotype: Sequence at one end of the junction differs from germline and may be a read error. J is TRBJ1-4 and V is TRBV11-2; D perhaps matches TRBD1 (5 bases). Germline assignment: CDR1 SGHAT and CDR2 FQNNGV. The length of the CDR3 is 15 residues. The CDR3 sequence is CASSTRTRDNEKPFF. The CDR3 DNA reads as TGTGCCAGCAGCACCAGGACACGTGATAATGAAAAACCGTTTTTT. Based on the CDR3 plus reference TRBV11-2 and TRBJ1-4, the full variable domain is EAGVAQSPRYKIIEKRQSVAFWCNPISGHATLYWYQQILGQGPKLLIQFQNNGVVDDSQLPKDRFSAERLKGVDSTLKIQPAKLEDSAVYLCASSTRTRDNEKPFFGSGTQLSVL.

This clonotype was seen only once. The chain employs TRBV12-3 or TRBV12-4 and TRBJ1-2; D is uncertain. The CDR3 sequence is 14 residues long. Trimming took off 6 bases at V and 6 bases at J, with 17 bases between the two ends. CDR3 sequence: CASSPVWDSDGYTF. The CDR3 DNA sequence: TGTGCCAGCAGCCCGGTCTGGGATTCAGATGGCTACACCTTC.

The genes are TRBV28 and TRBJ2-2; 7 nucleotides agree with TRBD2. Germline lookup yields CDR1 MDHEN and CDR2 SYDVKM. V was pared by 8 bases and J by 8 bases, with 2 bases of the junction left unmatched. The CDR3 loop spans 11 amino acids. In DNA, the CDR3 is TGTGCCAGCCGCGGGGGAGGGGAGCTGTTTTTT. Its translation: CASRGGGELFF.

This chain joins TRBV5-1 and TRBJ1-1, with TRBD1 identical over 10 bases. The CDR3 runs 14 residues. Germline loops: CDR1 SGHRS, CDR2 YFSETQ. Trimming removed 5 bases from V and 3 bases from J; junction bases left unmatched: 4. As DNA, the CDR3 is TGCGCCAGCAGAAGGACAGGGGGGTACACTGAAGCTTTCTTT. Translation: CASRRTGGYTEAFF.

This clonotype was counted ten times or more. CDR3 loop: CASSYPNPGLLSYEQYF. Here the CDR3 DNA reads TGTGCCAGCAGTTACCCTAACCCCGGACTCCTCTCCTACGAGCAGTACTTC. The V gene is TRBV6-2 or TRBV6-3, the J gene TRBJ2-7; weak D call: TRBD2 (5 bases). The CDR3 totals 17 residues. V lost 2 bases to trimming and J lost 0 bases, with 17 bases between them. Germline values: CDR1 MNHEY, CDR2 SVGEGT.

This chain links TRBV12-3 or TRBV12-4 with TRBJ1-1; tentative D call: TRBD1 (6 bases). The CDR3 is made up of 14 amino acids. Trimming left V 5 bases short and J 5 bases short, with 15 bases between. The CDR3 loop is CASSGRTALTEAFF. Written as DNA, the CDR3 is TGTGCCAGCAGTGGACGGACAGCCCTAACTGAAGCTTTCTTT.

This chain uses TRBV7-2 with TRBJ2-3, with 13 bases that match TRBD2. The length of the CDR3 is 18 residues. V shed 5 bases, J shed 5 bases, and the junction held 13 bases outside the gene matches. In germline, CDR1 is SGHTA, CDR2 FQGNSA. Here the CDR3 reads CASSPLGLAGAGGDTQYF. The CDR3 nucleotides read TGTGCCAGCAGCCCGTTAGGACTAGCGGGAGCTGGAGGAGATACGCAGTATTTT.

This clonotype has at least ten counts. The genes are TRBV12-3 or TRBV12-4 and TRBJ1-6; 8 bases line up with TRBD1. The CDR3 extends over 15 amino acids. V was clipped by 6 bases and J by 7 bases; unmatched bases: 8. Here the CDR3 reads CASRENRGENSPLHF. The CDR3 bases are TGTGCCAGCAGGGAAAACAGGGGGGAAAATTCACCCCTCCACTTT.

This clonotype has more than one count but fewer than ten. The chain has TRBV25-1 and TRBJ2-3, with D tentatively TRBD2 (6 bases). This CDR3 has 14 residues. V shed 7 bases and J shed 0 bases, with 11 bases lying between them. The germline gives CDR1 MGHDK, CDR2 SYGVNS. The CDR3 nucleotides are TGTGCCAGCAATCCCGCGGGGAGCACAGATACGCAGTATTTT. It encodes CASNPAGSTDTQYF.

This clonotype has ten or more counts. The genes are TRBV14 and TRBJ1-2, with 9 bases fitting TRBD1. The V gene's germline CDR1 is SGHDN and CDR2 FVKESK. The ends lost 2 bases at V and 8 bases at J; junction bases unmatched: 6. The CDR3 consists of 14 residues. CDR3 in DNA: TGTGCCAGCAGCCAACGGGACAGGGTAGTAGGCTACACCTTC. Protein product: CASSQRDRVVGYTF.

This clonotype has a count of ten or more. CDR3: CASKGRGNQPQHF. CDR3 DNA sequence: TGTGCCAGCAAGGGCAGGGGCAATCAGCCCCAGCATTTT. The V call is TRBV6-1, the J call TRBJ1-5, with D tentatively TRBD1 (5 bases). CDR1 is MNHNS, CDR2 SASEGT, per germline. V was clipped by 7 bases and J by 2 bases, with 9 bases between them. The CDR3 is made up of 13 amino acids.

This clonotype was seen many times. The chain combines TRBV27 with TRBJ1-1, with 8 bases identical to TRBD1. V lost 2 bases to trimming and J lost 5 bases; unmatched junction nucleotides: 4. Germline V gives CDR1 MNHEY, CDR2 SMNVEV (reference sequence). This CDR3 is 14 amino acids long. The chain's CDR3 is CASSLDRGGTEAFF. In nucleotides, the CDR3 is TGTGCCAGCAGTTTAGACAGGGGTGGGACTGAAGCTTTCTTT.

Ten or more counts support this clonotype. The chain has TRBV2 and TRBJ1-1, with TRBD1 as a possible D gene (6 bases). With 5 bases removed from V and 3 bases from J, the gap between germline ends came to 19 bases. The CDR3 contains 16 residues. Germline loops: CDR1 SNHLY, CDR2 FYNNEI. DNA for the CDR3: TGTGCCAGCAGTAAGGTGAGACCTACAGGGTACACTGAAGCTTTCTTT. This gives the protein CASSKVRPTGYTEAFF.

The chain employs TRBV4-2 and TRBJ2-7, with 8 positions matching TRBD1. The CDR3 runs 14 residues. Per germline, CDR1 LGHNA and CDR2 YNFKEQ. Trimming cost V 4 bases and J 6 bases; bases outside gene matches: 8. This chain's CDR3 is CASSREGTGTEQYF. DNA of the CDR3: TGTGCCAGCAGCCGAGAAGGGACAGGTACCGAGCAGTACTTC.

J is TRBJ2-1 and V is TRBV29-1, with 9 bases aligning to TRBD1. The CDR3 is 10 amino acids. Looked up from germline, CDR1 is SQVTM and CDR2 is ANQGSEA. With V trimmed by 5 bases and J by 14 bases, 4 bases remained unmatched. The CDR3 DNA reads as TGCAGCGTTAGGGACAGGGATAAGTTCTTC. It is translated as CSVRDRDKFF.

This clonotype was observed many times. The CDR3 here is CASRAVFSGDTQYF. The CDR3 nucleotides read TGTGCCAGCAGGGCTGTATTTAGCGGAGATACGCAGTATTTT. The rearrangement joins TRBV6-1 to TRBJ2-3, with TRBD2 as a possible D gene (6 bases). This CDR3 comprises 14 residues. CDR1 and CDR2 from the germline V gene are MNHNS and SASEGT. Trimming took 6 bases from V and 5 from J, leaving 15 bases between them.

This clonotype was observed many times. The CDR3 DNA is TGTGCCAGCAGGGGGTCCTTGGCAACTAATGAAAAACTGTTTTTT. Translation: CASRGSLATNEKLFF. The chain combines TRBV6-1 with TRBJ1-4, with D uncertain. CDR1 MNHNS and CDR2 SASEGT come from the germline V gene. CDR3 length equals 15 residues. Deletions cut 6 bases from V and 0 bases from J, with 11 bases between.

This clonotype was counted ten times or more. The genes are TRBV20-1 and TRBJ2-7, with TRBD1 matching 7 bases. The CDR3 sequence is 13 residues long. Germline trimming cut 1 base from V and 6 bases from J; bases unmatched to any gene: 6. The germline gives CDR1 DFQATT, CDR2 SNEGSKA (reference sequence). CDR3 region: CSARAGQRSEQYF. CDR3 nucleotide sequence: TGCAGTGCTAGAGCGGGACAGCGTTCCGAGCAGTACTTC.

This clonotype was observed at least ten times. This rearrangement joins TRBV5-1 to TRBJ2-2, with D tentatively TRBD1 or TRBD2 (5 bases each). Germline V gene sequence: CDR1 SGHRS, CDR2 YFSETQ. This CDR3 has 13 residues. The germline V and J ends were trimmed by 7 bases and 6 bases, with 13 bases remaining between them. The CDR3 DNA reads TGCGCCAGCGGAGCCGGGACGTCCGGGGAGCTGTTTTTT. It translates to CASGAGTSGELFF.

This clonotype showed up just a few times. The rearrangement uses TRBV4-1 and TRBJ2-3; a weak D match, TRBD2 (6 bases). V lost 7 bases and J lost 1, with 12 bases in between. The CDR3 length is 14 residues. Germline V gene data show CDR1 as MGHRA and CDR2 as YSYEKL. The CDR3 is CASTVIAGTDTQYF. Written as DNA, the CDR3 is TGCGCCAGCACTGTGATAGCGGGCACAGATACGCAGTATTTT.

This clonotype occurred many times. The genes are TRBV29-1 and TRBJ2-7; 8 positions match TRBD1. This CDR3 comprises 14 residues. Trimming removed 2 bases from V and 7 bases from J; junction bases left unmatched: 10. Germline CDR1 is SQVTM and CDR2 is ANQGSEA. The CDR3 spells CSVEPGQVGCEQYF. In DNA, the CDR3 is TGCAGCGTTGAACCGGGACAGGTTGGTTGTGAGCAGTACTTC.

The table lists this clonotype with many counts. J is TRBJ1-1 and V is TRBV6-1; D may be TRBD1 (5 bases). V was cut by 7 bases and J by 5 bases, with 23 bases left in between. The CDR3 contains 16 residues. Germline V lookup: CDR1 MNHNS, CDR2 SASEGT. The CDR3 is CASTPVPRVPGTEAFF. DNA for the CDR3: TGTGCCAGCACCCCAGTTCCCAGGGTCCCCGGGACTGAAGCTTTCTTT.

The V call is TRBV12-3 or TRBV12-4, the J call TRBJ2-3; 7 bases map to TRBD2. Germline trimming cut 1 base from V and 4 bases from J; bases unmatched to any gene: 2. The CDR3 totals 14 residues. CDR3 sequence (DNA): TGTGCCAGCAGTTTAGTGGGGGGGGCAGATACGCAGTATTTT. It translates to CASSLVGGADTQYF.

This clonotype was seen a few times. The chain carries TRBV20-1 and TRBJ2-7; 10 bases agree with TRBD2. Germline V gene lookup returns CDR1 DFQATT and CDR2 SNEGSKA (reference sequence). This CDR3 spans 14 amino acids. Trimming took 3 bases from V and 0 from J; bases not matched to a gene: 2. The CDR3 DNA is TGCAGTGCTAGTTCTAGCGGGGGCTCCTACGAGCAGTACTTC. Protein: CSASSSGGSYEQYF.

There are a few counts of this clonotype. The chain has TRBV11-2 and TRBJ2-1; D gene uncertain. V dropped 4 bases and J dropped 8 bases, with 9 bases sitting between them. Germline values: CDR1 SGHAT, CDR2 FQNNGV. CDR3 size: 12 residues. The CDR3 nucleotides read TGTGCCAGCAGCTCCACCCAGGATGAGCAGTTCTTC. Residues: CASSSTQDEQFF.

At least ten counts were recorded for this clonotype. The J gene is TRBJ1-1, the V gene TRBV6-1; D is ambiguous. There are 13 residues in the CDR3. Germline CDR1 MNHNS, CDR2 SASEGT. V lost 4 bases to trimming and J lost 3 bases, with 9 bases between them. As DNA, the CDR3 is TGTGCCAGCAGTGGGAGAGTCTACACTGAAGCTTTCTTT. It encodes CASSGRVYTEAFF.

This chain joins TRBV7-2 and TRBJ2-1, with D possibly TRBD2 on 6 matching bases. Germline CDR1 reads SGHTA; CDR2 reads FQGNSA. This CDR3 spans 15 amino acids. V dropped 5 bases and J dropped 12 bases, with 23 bases sitting between them. The CDR3 protein is CASSPLAAPSVRQFF. The DNA for the CDR3 is TGTGCCAGCAGCCCCCTCGCTGCCCCTAGCGTCAGGCAGTTCTTC.